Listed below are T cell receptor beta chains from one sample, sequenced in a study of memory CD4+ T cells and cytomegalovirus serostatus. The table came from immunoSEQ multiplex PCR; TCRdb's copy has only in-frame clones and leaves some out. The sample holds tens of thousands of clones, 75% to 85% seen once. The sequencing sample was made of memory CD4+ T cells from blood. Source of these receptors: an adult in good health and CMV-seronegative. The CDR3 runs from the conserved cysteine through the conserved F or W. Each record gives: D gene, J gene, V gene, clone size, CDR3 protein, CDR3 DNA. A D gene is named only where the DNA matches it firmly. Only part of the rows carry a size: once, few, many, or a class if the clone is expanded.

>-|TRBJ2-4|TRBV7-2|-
CASSLTPDIQYF
TGTGCCAGCAGCTTAACCCCGGACATTCAGTACTTC
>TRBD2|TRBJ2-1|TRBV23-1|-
CASSQSGLADEQFF
TGCGCCAGCAGTCAATCCGGACTAGCCGATGAGCAGTTCTTC
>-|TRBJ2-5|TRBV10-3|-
CAISAHRDSAQETQYF
TGTGCCATCAGTGCCCACCGAGACTCGGCTCAAGAGACCCAGTACTTC
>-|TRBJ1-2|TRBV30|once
CAWSPGSTSRGYTF
TGTGCCTGGAGTCCGGGATCGACGTCGAGGGGCTACACCTTC
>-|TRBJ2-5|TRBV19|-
CASSSQGETQYF
TGTGCCAGTAGCTCACAGGGAGAGACCCAGTACTTC
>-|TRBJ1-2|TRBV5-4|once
CASSAPGQGYGYTF
TGTGCCAGCAGCGCCCCGGGCCAAGGGTATGGCTACACCTTC
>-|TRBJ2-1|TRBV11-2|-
CASSSRGRALDNEQFF
TGTGCCAGCAGCTCCAGGGGCAGGGCGTTGGACAATGAGCAGTTCTTC
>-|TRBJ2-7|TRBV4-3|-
CASSQAWQPRSYEQYF
TGCGCCAGCAGCCAAGCCTGGCAGCCAAGATCCTACGAGCAGTACTTC
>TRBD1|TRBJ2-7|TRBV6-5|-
CASRRGTGNEQYF
TGTGCCAGCAGAAGGGGGACAGGGAACGAGCAGTACTTC
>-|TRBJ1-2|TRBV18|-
CASSPDPDVGYTF
TGTGCCAGCTCTCCGGATCCCGACGTGGGCTACACCTTC
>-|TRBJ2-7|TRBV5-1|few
CASSLVGSGEFYEQYF
TGCGCCAGCAGCTTGGTTGGTAGCGGAGAATTTTACGAGCAGTACTTC
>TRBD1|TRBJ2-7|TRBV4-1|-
CASSQGTGHAYEQYF
TGCGCCAGCAGCCAGGGGACAGGGCACGCCTACGAGCAGTACTTC
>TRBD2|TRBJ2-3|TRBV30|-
CALTTSGTDTQYF
TGTGCCTTGACGACTAGCGGCACAGATACGCAGTATTTT
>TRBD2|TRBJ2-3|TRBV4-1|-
CASSQASGGGDTQYF
TGCGCCAGCAGCCAGGCCAGCGGCGGGGGAGATACGCAGTATTTT
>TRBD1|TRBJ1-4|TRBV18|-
CASSPMGQGGEKLFF
TGTGCCAGCTCACCCATGGGACAGGGCGGCGAAAAACTGTTTTTT
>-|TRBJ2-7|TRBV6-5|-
CASSDLLGYEQYF
TGTGCCAGCAGCGATCTCCTTGGATACGAGCAGTACTTC
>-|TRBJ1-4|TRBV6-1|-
CASRRTALNEKLFF
TGTGCCAGCAGGAGGACAGCCCTTAATGAAAAACTGTTTTTT
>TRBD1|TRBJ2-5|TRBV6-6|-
CASRKQGAGETQYF
TGTGCCAGCAGGAAACAGGGGGCGGGGGAGACCCAGTACTTC
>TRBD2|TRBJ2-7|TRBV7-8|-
CASSLEGLDYEQYF
TGTGCCAGCAGCTTAGAGGGACTAGACTACGAGCAGTACTTC
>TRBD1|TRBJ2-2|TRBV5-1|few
CASSLGTGGIGELFF
TGCGCCAGCAGCTTGGGGACAGGGGGAATCGGGGAGCTGTTTTTT
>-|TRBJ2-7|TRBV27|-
CASSVGLGGYEQYF
TGTGCCAGCAGTGTCGGGCTAGGAGGCTACGAGCAGTACTTC
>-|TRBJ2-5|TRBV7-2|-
CASSPLTSQETQYF
TGTGCCAGCAGCCCTCTGACTAGTCAAGAGACCCAGTACTTC
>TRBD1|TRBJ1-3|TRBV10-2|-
CASSEGTDLGNTIYF
TGCGCCAGCAGTGAGGGGACAGACCTGGGAAACACCATATATTTT
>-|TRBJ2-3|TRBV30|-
CAWSGTDTQYF
TGTGCCTGGAGCGGTACAGATACGCAGTATTTT
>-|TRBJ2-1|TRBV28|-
CASSPRGGGINEQFF
TGTGCCAGCAGTCCCCGAGGAGGGGGCATAAATGAGCAGTTCTTC
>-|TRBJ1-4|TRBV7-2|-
CASSEQASGEKLFF
TGTGCCAGCAGCGAACAGGCTAGTGGTGAAAAACTGTTTTTT
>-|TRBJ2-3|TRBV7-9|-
CASSSLGWWEARTDTQYF
TGTGCCAGCAGCTCCCTCGGATGGTGGGAGGCCCGCACAGATACGCAGTATTTT
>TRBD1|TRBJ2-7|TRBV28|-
CASLRQGVQYF
TGTGCCAGCCTTCGACAGGGAGTGCAGTACTTC
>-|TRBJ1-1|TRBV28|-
CASSLSSADLNTEAFF
TGTGCCAGCAGTTTATCGTCGGCAGATTTGAACACTGAAGCTTTCTTT
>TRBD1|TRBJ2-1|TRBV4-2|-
CASSHEQGADEQFF
TGTGCCAGCAGCCACGAACAGGGGGCTGATGAGCAGTTCTTC
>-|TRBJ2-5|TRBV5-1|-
CASGVGSGETQYF
TGCGCCAGCGGGGTGGGGAGCGGAGAGACCCAGTACTTC
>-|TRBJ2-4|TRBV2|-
CASNPTRGTNIQYF
TGTGCCAGCAACCCAACCAGGGGAACAAACATTCAGTACTTC
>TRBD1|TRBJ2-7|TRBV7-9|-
CASSLTGVSYEQYF
TGTGCCAGCAGCTTGACAGGGGTCTCCTACGAGCAGTACTTC
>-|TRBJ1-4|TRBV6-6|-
CASSYRGDPTNEKLFF
TGTGCCAGCAGTTACCGGGGGGACCCAACTAATGAAAAACTGTTTTTT
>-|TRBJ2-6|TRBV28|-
CASAGASGANVLTF
TGTGCCAGCGCTGGCGCCTCTGGGGCCAACGTCCTGACTTTC
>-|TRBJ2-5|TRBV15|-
CATSRDDPRTQYF
TGTGCCACCAGCAGAGATGACCCGAGGACCCAGTACTTC
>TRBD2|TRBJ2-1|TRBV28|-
CASSSPSGRSNNEQFF
TGTGCCAGCAGTTCCCCCAGCGGGAGATCGAACAATGAGCAGTTCTTC
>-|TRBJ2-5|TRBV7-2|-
CASSLQGTRETQYF
TGTGCCAGCAGCTTACAGGGTACACGAGAGACCCAGTACTTC
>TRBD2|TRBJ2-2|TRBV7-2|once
CASSSLAAGELFF
TGTGCCAGCAGCTCGCTAGCGGCCGGGGAGCTGTTTTTT
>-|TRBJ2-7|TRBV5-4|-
CASSSTKAGEQYF
TGTGCCAGCAGCTCCACTAAGGCGGGCGAGCAGTACTTC